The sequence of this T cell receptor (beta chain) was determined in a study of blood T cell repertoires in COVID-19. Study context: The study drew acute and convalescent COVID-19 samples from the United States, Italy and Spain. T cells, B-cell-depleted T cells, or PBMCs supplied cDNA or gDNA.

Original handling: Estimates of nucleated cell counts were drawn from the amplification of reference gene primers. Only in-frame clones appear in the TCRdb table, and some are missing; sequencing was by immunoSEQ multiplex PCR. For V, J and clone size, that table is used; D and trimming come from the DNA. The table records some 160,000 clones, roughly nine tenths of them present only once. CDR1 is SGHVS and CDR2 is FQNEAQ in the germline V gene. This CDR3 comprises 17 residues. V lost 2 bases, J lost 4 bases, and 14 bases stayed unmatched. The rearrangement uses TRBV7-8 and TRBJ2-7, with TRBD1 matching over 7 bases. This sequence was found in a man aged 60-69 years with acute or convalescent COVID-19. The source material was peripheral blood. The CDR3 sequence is CASSLRGPKTGEYEQYF. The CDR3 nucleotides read TGTGCCAGCAGCTTAAGGGGACCGAAAACAGGGGAATACGAGCAGTACTTC.